This T cell receptor (beta chain) derives from a study of blood T cell repertoires in COVID-19 (dated by TCRdb to the early 2020s). A note on the overall study: Samples from collaborators originated in the United States, Italy and Spain and spanned both the acute and convalescent phases of COVID-19. The prospective study material was composed of cDNA or gDNA derived from T cells, B-cell-depleted T cells, or PBMCs. The dataset comprised deeply sampled blood TCRbeta repertoires from subjects exposed to, actively infected with, or recovered from COVID-19. The repertoires were released in a freely available public database meant as a resource for research on the immune response to SARS-CoV-2. The samples were drawn from two sources: the first 160 participants of the ongoing ImmuneRACE study, and 950 to 1,500 subjects contributed by 6 global collaborators. Nearly every sample came with metadata listing a de-identified subject ID, COVID-19 status, age in years and sex. HLA class I and class II types, where available, came from metadata supplied by the sample provider rather than from assay-based typing. Study-level results and caveats: Clinical and demographic metadata were provided uncurated, with the amount varying by source and participant.

The immunoSEQ Assay, a bias-controlled multiplex PCR, was used to amplify TCRbeta CDR3 regions from genomic DNA. As for the authors' bioinformatics: The number of nucleated cells in each sample was estimated by amplification of reference gene primers within the assay. Sequence reads were collapsed and filtered to measure the absolute abundance of every unique TCRbeta CDR3 rearrangement. For each sample, productive Simpson clonality was calculated as the square root of Simpson's diversity index across productive rearrangements. In its TCRdb copy, this immuneACCESS table keeps in-frame sequences only and misses some clones. Where compared with another copy, unresolved V genes explain less than half of these, and the others have no known cause. D and trimming were read from the DNA, whereas the V and J calls and clone size are those reported in that table. The table for this sample lists 150,000 to 200,000 clones; roughly 85% of them were counted only once. The biggest ten clones account for roughly 8.9% of the sample.

This clone occurred a few times. The antigen it binds to is not known. Base qualities are not provided; no much larger clone lies one nucleotide away. Participants in the prospective study were enrolled through a virtual design, were aged roughly 18 to 90 years, and lived in about two dozen United States geographic areas. In the prospective study, participants were assigned to cohorts based on the clinical history participants reported in a screening survey and a study questionnaire. ImmuneRACE Cohort 3 recovered participants were defined by two consecutive negative NP/OP PCR tests, healthcare professional clearance, or symptom resolution. In the prospective study, mobile phlebotomists collected whole blood, serum and a nasopharyngeal or oropharyngeal swab from each participant. Prospective study participants could optionally give additional blood draws and questionnaires over an approximately 2-month period. Before DNA extraction, blood samples from the prospective study were shipped at room temperature or frozen.

According to the germline V gene (reference sequence), CDR1 reads MNHEY and CDR2 reads SMNVEV. The CDR3 goes from the cysteine to the phenylalanine over 18 residues. Only the CDR3 DNA is retained, 54 bases long and in frame from the first base. V gives up 5 bases and J gives up 0 bases, and the segment between their germline ends measures 19 bases. The origin of this receptor is a woman aged 18-29 years who had recovered from COVID-19. The material sequenced was PBMCs or T cells enriched from blood (not recorded which). The rearrangement joined TRBV27 to TRBJ2-2; TRBD2 is a possible D gene, resting on 6 matching bases. The DNA sequence reads TGTGCCAGCAGTCGACTCGGGAGTGGGCATACGAACACCGGGGAGCTGTTTTTT. Translated, it gives CASSRLGSGHTNTGELFF.